This T cell receptor beta chain was captured in a study of blood T cells in healthy people across ages. This clonotype was detected only a few times. A sample-barcoded 5' primer and a J-beta primer mix were used in a second PCR of roughly 6 to 11 cycles. Tagging of each cDNA molecule was performed by a template-switch adaptor with 12 random nucleotides. TCRdb re-derived calls from the 5' RACE reads in MiXCR, one entry per CDR3 protein. Of 500,000 to 550,000 distinct CDR3 sequences in the sample, more than 20% are singletons; the top ten hold 8.5% to 9.5%. The V gene's germline CDR1 is ENHRY and CDR2 SYGVKD. This CDR3 has 15 residues. Trimming cost V 4 bases and J 4 bases, with 17 bases left between them. These sequences were also reported in another study, on T cells of mothers and their children. That study adds: All donors were healthy and Caucasian; they were a few mothers and their six children. Related mother-child pairs shared marginally more repertoire than unrelated pairs, though not significantly.

This receptor was taken from a boy younger than 18 in good health. Material: blood. V usage is TRBV10-3 and J usage is TRBJ2-7, with D maybe TRBD1 (6 bases). The CDR3 loop is CAISAPDGGAYEQYF. For the CDR3, the DNA is TGTGCCATCAGTGCCCCGGATGGGGGCGCGTACGAGCAGTACTTC.